The 19 T cell receptor beta chains given below trace back to one sample, sequenced in a study of cytomegalovirus exposure and HLA in healthy donors. The protocol was immunoSEQ multiplex PCR, while the TCRdb copy is restricted to in-frame clones and leaves out a portion. Of about 84,000 clones listed, roughly 91% were seen once; the top ten hold 2% to 2.5%. Sequencing was performed on PBMCs. All receptors come from a man under 40 in good health and CMV-seronegative.

The chain is built from TRBV28 and TRBJ1-1; tentatively, D is TRBD1 (5 bases). The V end was cut by 7 bases, the J end by 7 bases, with 16 bases between. The germline V gene has CDR1 MDHEN and CDR2 SYDVKM. The CDR3 sequence is 13 residues long. In nucleotides, the CDR3 is TGTGCCAGCACCCGACCCACGGGGGGTGAAGCTTTCTTT. Its protein is CASTRPTGGEAFF.

The chain joins TRBV4-2 to TRBJ2-2; D is ambiguous. Deletions cut 1 base from V and 1 base from J, with 10 bases between. This CDR3 has 16 residues. Germline-derived CDR1 and CDR2 are LGHNA and YNFKEQ. The CDR3 DNA reads TGTGCCAGCAGCCAAGGAGTCCGAGAGAACACCGGGGAGCTGTTTTTT. Protein sequence: CASSQGVRENTGELFF.

The chain links TRBV28 to TRBJ2-2; TRBD1 might be the D (7 bases). Per the germline V gene, CDR1 is MDHEN and CDR2 is SYDVKM. Trimming removed 5 bases at V and 1 base at J, with 8 bases between. The length of the CDR3 is 14 residues. The CDR3 sequence: CASSQGGNTGELFF. The CDR3 nucleotides are TGTGCCAGCAGTCAGGGGGGGAACACCGGGGAGCTGTTTTTT. Drawing the rest from reference TRBV28 and TRBJ2-2, the complete variable domain is DVKVTQSSRYLVKRTGEKVFLECVQDMDHENMFWYRQDPGLGLRLIYFSYDVKMKEKGDIPEGYSVSREKKERFSLILESASTNQTSMYLCASSQGGNTGELFFGEGSRLTVL.

The chain couples TRBV29-1 to TRBJ1-4, with 12 bases matching TRBD1. The CDR3 has 16 residues. Germline trimming cut 6 bases from V and 7 bases from J; bases unmatched to any gene: 12. Germline lookup yields CDR1 SQVTM and CDR2 ANQGSEA. The CDR3 DNA reads TGCAGCGTCGGACCGGGACAGGGGGCAGGCGGTGAAAAACTGTTTTTT. It yields the protein CSVGPGQGAGGEKLFF.

The V gene is TRBV4-2, the J gene TRBJ2-1; 9 bases map to TRBD1. The CDR3 is made up of 14 amino acids. With 8 bases clipped from V and 5 bases from J, the junction kept 7 bases outside the gene matches. Germline CDR1 is LGHNA and CDR2 is YNFKEQ. The CDR3: CASGPGTGNNEQFF. The CDR3 region has the DNA TGTGCCAGCGGTCCCGGGACAGGGAACAATGAGCAGTTCTTC.

The J gene is TRBJ1-4, the V gene TRBV27, with TRBD1 identical over 9 bases. The CDR3 covers 17 residues. Trimming cost V 2 bases and J 4 bases; bases outside gene matches: 8. Germline CDR1 reads MNHEY; CDR2 reads SMNVEV (reference sequence). The CDR3 DNA reads as TGTGCCAGCAGTTTAAGGAACCCGGGACAGGGTAATGAAAAACTGTTTTTT. It yields the protein CASSLRNPGQGNEKLFF.

The chain links TRBV30 to TRBJ2-1; the D is unclear. CDR1 is GTSNPN, CDR2 SVGIG, per germline (reference sequence). The CDR3 spans 14 residues. Trimming removed 0 bases at V and 0 bases at J, with 6 bases between. This CDR3 is CAWSVLRSYNEQFF. CDR3 bases: TGTGCCTGGAGTGTACTGCGCTCCTACAATGAGCAGTTCTTC.

The chain has TRBV4-1 and TRBJ2-3; a possible D gene is TRBD1 (6 bases). This CDR3 is built from 13 residues. From germline, CDR1 is MGHRA and CDR2 YSYEKL. The V gene lost 1 base and the J gene lost 6 bases, with 8 bases spanning the gap. The DNA for the CDR3 is TGCGCCAGCAGCCAAGGACAGGTCGATACGCAGTATTTT. This translates into CASSQGQVDTQYF.

J is TRBJ2-7 and V is TRBV4-1, with 10 bases lining up with TRBD2. CDR1 and CDR2 from the germline V gene are MGHRA and YSYEKL. J lost 3 bases, V lost 7 bases, and 6 bases had no gene match. The CDR3 runs 14 residues. CDR3 sequence reads: CASKGTSEIYEQYF. The DNA for the CDR3 is TGCGCCAGCAAGGGGACTAGCGAGATCTACGAGCAGTACTTC.

J is TRBJ1-3 and V is TRBV6-5, with D possibly matching TRBD1 (5 bases). The V and J ends lost 0 bases and 2 bases respectively, with 11 bases between them. Germline V gene sequence: CDR1 MNHEY, CDR2 SVGAGI. The CDR3 totals 16 residues. DNA of the CDR3: TGTGCCAGCAGTTACTCGGGGTGGGGCACTGGAAACACCATATATTTT. The encoded protein is CASSYSGWGTGNTIYF.

The rearrangement uses TRBV7-9 and TRBJ2-2, with D possibly being TRBD1 (6 bases). This CDR3 is 12 amino acids long. The V end was cut by 6 bases, the J end by 7 bases, with 9 bases between. The germline V gene encodes CDR1 SEHNR and CDR2 FQNEAQ (reference sequence). As DNA, the CDR3 is TGTGCCAGCAGGTCGACAGGCGGGGAGCTGTTTTTT. Translation gives CASRSTGGELFF.

This chain links TRBV7-9 with TRBJ1-5; no clear D gene. V lost 4 bases and J 6 bases, leaving 7 bases between the germline ends. The CDR3 spans 12 residues. Germline V gene lookup returns CDR1 SEHNR and CDR2 FQNEAQ (reference sequence). This CDR3 reads CASSYNLQPQHF. CDR3 nucleotide sequence: TGTGCCAGCAGCTACAATCTTCAGCCCCAGCATTTT.

This chain connects TRBV11-2 to TRBJ2-3; no reliable D call. This CDR3 spans 14 amino acids. V dropped 6 bases and J dropped 3 bases, with 13 bases sitting between them. Germline loops: CDR1 SGHAT, CDR2 FQNNGV. The DNA for the CDR3 is TGTGCCAGCAGAAAGCTGCTTCCTACAGATACGCAGTATTTT. This encodes CASRKLLPTDTQYF.

The chain combines TRBV4-1 with TRBJ2-1; 8 nucleotides align to TRBD2. Germline lookup yields CDR1 MGHRA and CDR2 YSYEKL. V was pared by 3 bases and J by 0 bases, with 19 bases of the junction left unmatched. The CDR3 consists of 21 residues. The CDR3 loop is CASSHQKGGGKRGSSYNEQFF. The CDR3 region has the DNA TGCGCCAGCAGCCACCAAAAGGGGGGCGGGAAGCGGGGGAGCTCCTACAATGAGCAGTTCTTC.

This chain connects TRBV7-8 to TRBJ1-4; D is uncertain. The germline CDR1 and CDR2 sequences are SGHVS and FQNEAQ. The CDR3 is 14 amino acids. V lost 5 bases and J 7 bases, leaving 14 bases between the germline ends. Here the CDR3 DNA reads TGTGCCAGCAGCCAGTTAGGGCGGGGTGAAAAACTGTTTTTT. Protein: CASSQLGRGEKLFF.

The rearrangement links TRBV30 to TRBJ1-5; maybe TRBD1 (6 bases). Trimming shortened V by 0 bases and J by 2 bases, and 11 bases separated the two germline ends. The V gene's germline CDR1 is GTSNPN and CDR2 SVGIG (reference sequence). This CDR3 region has 15 residues. CDR3 region: CAWSVGGHGNQPQHF. CDR3 sequence (DNA): TGTGCCTGGAGTGTTGGGGGCCACGGCAATCAGCCCCAGCATTTT.

The V and J genes are TRBV25-1 and TRBJ1-6; TRBD1 agrees at 7 bases. In germline, CDR1 is MGHDK, CDR2 SYGVNS. This CDR3 is 14 amino acids long. The J segment lost 8 bases and the V segment lost 6 bases, leaving 7 bases of the junction unmatched. This CDR3 reads CASRKTGLDSPLHF. The CDR3 nucleotides read TGTGCCAGCAGGAAGACAGGGTTGGATTCACCCCTCCACTTT.

The chain is built from TRBV4-1 and TRBJ2-7; 9 nucleotides match TRBD1. This CDR3 region has 20 residues. The germline V gene encodes CDR1 MGHRA and CDR2 YSYEKL. Trimming at V came to 3 bases and at J to 2 bases, leaving 20 bases not matched to a gene. CDR3 coding DNA: TGCGCCAGCAGCCAGACACGCTACAGAATTCTGGGACAGGGAACCTACGAGCAGTACTTC. Its protein is CASSQTRYRILGQGTYEQYF.

The chain joins TRBV18 to TRBJ2-7, with D possibly being TRBD2 (6 bases). V lost 6 bases, J lost 2 bases, and 14 bases lay in between. The CDR3 has 14 amino acids. CDR1 is KGHSH, CDR2 LQKENI, per germline. The CDR3 here is CASSPKEGTYEQYF. The DNA for the CDR3 is TGTGCCAGCTCCCCTAAGGAGGGAACCTACGAGCAGTACTTC.